This T cell receptor beta chain originates from a study of T cell changes during pregnancy in multiple sclerosis. Clones were sequenced by immunoSEQ multiplex PCR, and TCRdb holds only the in-frame ones, with some missing. The profile shows 35,000 or so clones, roughly 90% of them singletons. This clone was seen only once. This sample comprised CD4+ T cells from peripheral blood mononuclear cells, obtained after pregnancy. The clonotype was recovered from a female donor in good health, enrolled as a control in a pregnancy study.

Here the CDR3 reads CASSYSSGGEQYF. The CDR3 DNA reads TGTGCCAGCAGTTACTCAAGCGGGGGCGAGCAGTACTTC. This chain connects TRBV6-5 to TRBJ2-7; TRBD2 matches at 8 bases. The CDR3 has 13 residues. Germline loops: CDR1 MNHEY, CDR2 SVGAGI. Losses at the gene ends were 0 bases for V and 6 bases for J; bases not matched to a gene: 1.